Shown below are 6 T cell receptor beta chains from a single sample sequenced in a study of shared clonotypes between healthy human individuals. TCRdb's copy holds only in-frame clones and misses some; the assay was immunoSEQ multiplex PCR. The profile shows hundreds of thousands of clones, more than 70% of them singletons. The specimen sequenced was memory CD4+ T cells sorted from blood. Subset described: CD45RA-negative fraction. The source is a woman aged 25 to 39 in good health.

The chain has TRBV2 and TRBJ1-1, with unresolved D. This CDR3 comprises 13 residues. V was trimmed by 10 bases and J by 1 base, leaving 13 bases between them. Germline V gene lookup returns CDR1 SNHLY and CDR2 FYNNEI. The CDR3 here is CATNFDKNTEAFF. For the CDR3, the DNA is TGTGCCACAAACTTTGACAAGAACACTGAAGCTTTCTTT.

The chain carries TRBV13 and TRBJ2-7; TRBD1 is a possible D gene (5 bases). Germline lookup yields CDR1 PRHDT and CDR2 FYEKMQ (reference sequence). Deletions cut 5 bases from V and 2 bases from J, with 19 bases between. The CDR3 is 16 amino acids. The CDR3 here is CASSPTVKGAPYEQYF. CDR3 nucleotides: TGTGCCAGCAGCCCCACTGTTAAAGGGGCCCCCTACGAGCAGTACTTC.

Only a few counts were recorded for this clone. V gene TRBV16 combines with J gene TRBJ2-2, with D unresolved. The germline CDR1 and CDR2 sequences are KGHSY and FQNENV. The CDR3 extends over 16 amino acids. The ends were cut back, 1 base at V and 1 base at J, with 10 bases in the middle. In nucleotides, the CDR3 is TGTGCCAGCAGCCAATATGCCCAAGTGAACACCGGGGAGCTGTTTTTT. Translation gives CASSQYAQVNTGELFF.

This clone was detected a few times. J is TRBJ2-2 and V is TRBV6-4; 7 nucleotides match TRBD1. Germline V gene sequence: CDR1 MRHNA, CDR2 SNTAGT. V was clipped by 5 bases and J by 0 bases; unmatched bases: 3. The CDR3 is 15 residues long. CDR3 residues: CASSRDSSNTGELFF. The DNA for the CDR3 is TGTGCCAGCAGTCGGGACAGCTCGAACACCGGGGAGCTGTTTTTT.

The chain combines TRBV10-3 with TRBJ1-5; D perhaps matches TRBD1 (5 bases). V shed 7 bases and J shed 3 bases, with 13 bases lying between them. Per germline, CDR1 ENHRY and CDR2 SYGVKD. The CDR3 covers 14 residues. The CDR3 is CAINRQGLNQPQHF. DNA of the CDR3: TGTGCCATCAATCGCCAGGGCCTCAATCAGCCCCAGCATTTT.

The chain uses TRBV11-2 and TRBJ2-1, with D possibly matching TRBD2 (5 bases). V lost 1 base and J 7 bases, leaving 11 bases between the germline ends. This CDR3 has 14 residues. Germline loops: CDR1 SGHAT, CDR2 FQNNGV. The CDR3 region has the DNA TGTGCCAGCAGCTTAGTCCTAGCTCGGAATGAGCAGTTCTTC. Protein product: CASSLVLARNEQFF.